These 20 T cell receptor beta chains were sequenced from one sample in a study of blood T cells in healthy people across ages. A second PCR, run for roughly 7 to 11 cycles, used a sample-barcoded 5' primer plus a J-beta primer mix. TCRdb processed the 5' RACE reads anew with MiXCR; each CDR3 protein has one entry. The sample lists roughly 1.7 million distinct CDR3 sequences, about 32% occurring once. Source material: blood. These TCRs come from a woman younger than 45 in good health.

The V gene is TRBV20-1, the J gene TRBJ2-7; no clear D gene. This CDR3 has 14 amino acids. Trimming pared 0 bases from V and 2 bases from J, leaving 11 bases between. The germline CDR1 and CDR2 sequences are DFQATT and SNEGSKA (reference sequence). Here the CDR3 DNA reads TGCAGTGCTAGAGATGGTTACGGAGCCTACGAGCAGTACTTC. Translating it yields CSARDGYGAYEQYF.

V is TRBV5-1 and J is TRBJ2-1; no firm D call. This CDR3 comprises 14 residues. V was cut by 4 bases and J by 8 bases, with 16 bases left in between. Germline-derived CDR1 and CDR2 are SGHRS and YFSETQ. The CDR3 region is CASSNQQTWDEQFF. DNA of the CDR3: TGCGCCAGCAGCAATCAACAGACGTGGGATGAGCAGTTCTTC.

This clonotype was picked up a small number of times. In DNA form, the CDR3 reads TGCGCCAGCACCAGGACCCCCTATGATGAGCAGTACTTC. Translating gives CASTRTPYDEQYF. V gene TRBV4-1 combines with J gene TRBJ2-5, with D unresolved. CDR1 is MGHRA, CDR2 YSYEKL, per germline. The CDR3 is made up of 13 amino acids. Trimming took 7 bases from V and 11 from J, leaving 20 bases between them.

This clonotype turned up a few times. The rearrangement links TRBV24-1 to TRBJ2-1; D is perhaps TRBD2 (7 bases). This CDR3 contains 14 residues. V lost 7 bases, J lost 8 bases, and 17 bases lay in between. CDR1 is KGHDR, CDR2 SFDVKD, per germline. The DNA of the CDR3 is TGTGCCACCAGCCTGGGGGGGCCCCTCGATGAGCAGTTCTTC. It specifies CATSLGGPLDEQFF.

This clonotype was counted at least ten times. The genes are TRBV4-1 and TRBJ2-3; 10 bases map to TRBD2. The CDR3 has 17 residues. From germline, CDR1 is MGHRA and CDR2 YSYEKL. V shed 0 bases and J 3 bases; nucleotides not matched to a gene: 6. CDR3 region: CASSQDPSGGYTDTQYF. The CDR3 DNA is TGCGCCAGCAGCCAAGATCCTAGCGGGGGCTATACAGATACGCAGTATTTT.

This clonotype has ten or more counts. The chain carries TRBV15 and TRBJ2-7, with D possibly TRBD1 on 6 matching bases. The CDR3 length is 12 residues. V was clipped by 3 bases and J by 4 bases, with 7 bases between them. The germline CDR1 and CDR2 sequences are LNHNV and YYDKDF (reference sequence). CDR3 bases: TGTGCCACCAGCAGGGACAGATACGAGCAGTACTTC. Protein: CATSRDRYEQYF.

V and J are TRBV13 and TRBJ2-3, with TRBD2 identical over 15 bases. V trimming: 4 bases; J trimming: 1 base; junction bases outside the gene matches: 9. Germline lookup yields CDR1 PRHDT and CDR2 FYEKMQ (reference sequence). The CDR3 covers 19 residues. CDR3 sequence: CASSSRTSGGAYGTDTQYF. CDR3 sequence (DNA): TGTGCCAGCAGCTCCCGGACTAGCGGGGGGGCGTATGGCACAGATACGCAGTATTTT.

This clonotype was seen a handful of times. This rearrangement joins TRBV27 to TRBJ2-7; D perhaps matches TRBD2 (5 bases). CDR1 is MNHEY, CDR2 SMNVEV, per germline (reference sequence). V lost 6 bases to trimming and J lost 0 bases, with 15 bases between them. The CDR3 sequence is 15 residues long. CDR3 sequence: CASRRGSLSSYEQYF. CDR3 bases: TGTGCCAGCAGACGGGGTTCTTTGAGCTCCTACGAGCAGTACTTC.

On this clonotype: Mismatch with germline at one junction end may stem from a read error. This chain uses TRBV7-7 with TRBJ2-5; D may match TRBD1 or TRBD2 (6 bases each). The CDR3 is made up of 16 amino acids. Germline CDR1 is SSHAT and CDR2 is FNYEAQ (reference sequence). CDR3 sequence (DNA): TGTGCTAGCAGTCAACAAGGGGGGCGCAGATGGGAGACCCAGTACTTC. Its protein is CASSQQGGRRWETQYF.

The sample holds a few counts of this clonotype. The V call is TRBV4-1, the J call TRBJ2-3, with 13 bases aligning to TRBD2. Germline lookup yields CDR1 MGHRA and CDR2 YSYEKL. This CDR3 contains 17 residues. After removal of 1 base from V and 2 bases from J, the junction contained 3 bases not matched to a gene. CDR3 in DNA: TGCGCCAGCAGCCAAGTGGGACTAGCGGGGAACACAGATACGCAGTATTTT. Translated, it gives CASSQVGLAGNTDTQYF.

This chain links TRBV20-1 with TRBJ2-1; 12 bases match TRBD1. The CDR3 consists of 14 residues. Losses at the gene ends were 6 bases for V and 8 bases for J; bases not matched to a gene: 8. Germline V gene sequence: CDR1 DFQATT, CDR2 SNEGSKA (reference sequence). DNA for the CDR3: TGCAGTGCCCCGGGACAGGGGGCGTGGGATGAGCAGTTCTTC. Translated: CSAPGQGAWDEQFF.

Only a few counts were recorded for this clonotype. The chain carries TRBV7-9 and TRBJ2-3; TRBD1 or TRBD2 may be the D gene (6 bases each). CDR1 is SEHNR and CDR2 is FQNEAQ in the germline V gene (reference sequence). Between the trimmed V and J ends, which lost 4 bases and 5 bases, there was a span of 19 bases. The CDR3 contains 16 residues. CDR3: CASSSPGGPPVDTQYF. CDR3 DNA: TGTGCCAGCAGCTCACCCGGGGGCCCCCCTGTAGATACGCAGTATTTT.

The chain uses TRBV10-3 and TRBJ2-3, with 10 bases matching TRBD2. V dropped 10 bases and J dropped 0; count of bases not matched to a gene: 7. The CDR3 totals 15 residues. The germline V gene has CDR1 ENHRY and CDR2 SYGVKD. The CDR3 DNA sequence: TGTGCCACCTCCGTGACTAGCGGGAGCACAGATACGCAGTATTTT. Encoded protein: CATSVTSGSTDTQYF.

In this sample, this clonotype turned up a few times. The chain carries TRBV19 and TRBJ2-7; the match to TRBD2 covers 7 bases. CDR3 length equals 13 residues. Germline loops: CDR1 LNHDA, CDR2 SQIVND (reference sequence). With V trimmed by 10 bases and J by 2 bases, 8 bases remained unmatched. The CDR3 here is CATHAGTTYEQYF. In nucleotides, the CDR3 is TGTGCCACACACGCCGGGACTACCTACGAGCAGTACTTC.

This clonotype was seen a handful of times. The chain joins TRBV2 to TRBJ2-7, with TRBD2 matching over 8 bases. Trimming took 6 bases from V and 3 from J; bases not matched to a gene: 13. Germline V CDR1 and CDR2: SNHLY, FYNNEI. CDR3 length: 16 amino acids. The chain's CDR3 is CASSLGRSGAYYEQYF. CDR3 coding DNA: TGTGCCAGCAGCTTAGGACGTAGCGGGGCCTACTACGAGCAGTACTTC.

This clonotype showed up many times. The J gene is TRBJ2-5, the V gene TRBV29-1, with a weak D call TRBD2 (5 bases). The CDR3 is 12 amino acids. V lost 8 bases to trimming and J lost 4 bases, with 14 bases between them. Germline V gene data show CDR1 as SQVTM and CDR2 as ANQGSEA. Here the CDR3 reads CSYTDGGETQYF. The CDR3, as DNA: TGCAGCTACACGGACGGAGGAGAGACCCAGTACTTC.

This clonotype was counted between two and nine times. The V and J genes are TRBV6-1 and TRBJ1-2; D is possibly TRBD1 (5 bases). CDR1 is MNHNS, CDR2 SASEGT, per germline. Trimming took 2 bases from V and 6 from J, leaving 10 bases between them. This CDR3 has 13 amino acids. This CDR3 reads CASSERGDNGYTF. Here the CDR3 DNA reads TGTGCCAGCAGTGAACGAGGGGATAATGGCTACACCTTC.

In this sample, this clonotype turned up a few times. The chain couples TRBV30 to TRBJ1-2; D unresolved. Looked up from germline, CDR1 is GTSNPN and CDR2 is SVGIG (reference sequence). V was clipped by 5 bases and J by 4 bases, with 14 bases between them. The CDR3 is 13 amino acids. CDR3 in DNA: TGTGCCTGGGGCCCAGCCAATTTCTATGGCTACACCTTC. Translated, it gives CAWGPANFYGYTF. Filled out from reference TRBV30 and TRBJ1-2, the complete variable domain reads SQTIHQWPATLVQPVGSPLSLECTVEGTSNPNLYWYRQAAGRGLQLLFYSVGIGQISSEVPQNLSASRPQDRQFILSSKKLLLSDSGFYLCAWGPANFYGYTFGSGTRLTVV.

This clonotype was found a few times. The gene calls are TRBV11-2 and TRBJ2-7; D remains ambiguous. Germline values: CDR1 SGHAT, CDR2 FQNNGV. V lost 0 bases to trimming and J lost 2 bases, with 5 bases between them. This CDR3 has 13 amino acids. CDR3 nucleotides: TGTGCCAGCAGCTTAGAGAATACCTACGAGCAGTACTTC. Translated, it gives CASSLENTYEQYF.

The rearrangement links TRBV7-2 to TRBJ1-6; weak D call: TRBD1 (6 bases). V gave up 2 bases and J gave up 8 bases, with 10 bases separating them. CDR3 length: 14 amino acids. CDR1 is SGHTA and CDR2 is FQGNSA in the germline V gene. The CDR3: CASSLHRADSPLHF. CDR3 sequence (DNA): TGTGCCAGCAGCTTACACAGGGCGGATTCACCCCTCCACTTT.